This T cell receptor (beta chain) was observed in a study of spatial heterogeneity in lung cancer. General observations from the study: Intratumoral expanded alpha and beta TCR counts were found to track tumor mutation counts.

Regarding time point: sample taken at primary tumor resection. The donors, fewer than 90 patients with untreated early-stage non-small cell lung cancer, provided the samples. The library protocol tagged each TCR cDNA with a unique molecular identifier. TCRdb processed the 5' RACE reads anew with MiXCR; each CDR3 protein has one entry. The table includes around 12,000 distinct CDR3 sequences, over 3% detected once. Germline-derived CDR1 and CDR2 are LNHDA and SQIVND (reference sequence). CDR3 length: 16 amino acids. J lost 2 bases, V lost 6 bases, and 9 bases had no gene match. This clonotype was seen many times. The antigen remains unidentified.

The chain combines TRBV19 with TRBJ2-2; 7 bases are shared with TRBD1. The TCR sequence derives from a male donor with early-stage non-small cell lung cancer. Sequencing used lung tumor tissue, obtained at surgery. The CDR3: CASSAAGQDNTGELFF. As DNA, the CDR3 is TGTGCCAGTAGCGCCGCTGGACAGGACAACACCGGGGAGCTGTTTTTT.